This T cell receptor (beta chain) was identified during a study of T cell responses to AZD1222 COVID-19 vaccine. Generated by immunoSEQ multiplex PCR, the TCRdb table keeps only in-frame clones and is missing some. The sample holds 80,000 to 100,000 clones; approximately 94% are singletons and the top ten take over 9.5%. For this clone: Its antigen is unidentified.

Study results and caveats: It was only a handful of AZD1222 recipients who were seropositive at baseline. Repertoire collection took place solely once the T cell response had peaked. In the spike-specific TCR repertoire, nearly half reportedly target unmutated variant regions.

V dropped 5 bases and J dropped 1 base, with 13 bases sitting between them. There are 14 residues in the CDR3. CDR1 is SGHKS and CDR2 is YYEKEE in the germline V gene (reference sequence). The genes are TRBV5-5 and TRBJ2-7; D possibly corresponds to TRBD2 (6 bases). The sequences come from peripheral blood, collected on day 0 of AZD1222 vaccination. This sequence was found in an adult in good health. The CDR3 loop reads CASSRGTLSYEQYF. For the CDR3, the DNA is TGTGCCAGCAGTCGGGGGACGCTATCCTACGAGCAGTACTTC.